This T cell receptor beta chain was recovered during a study of T cell repertoires in cytomegalovirus infection. For the study at large: Shared public TCR beta signatures pointed to both CMV infection and a matching HLA type.

CDR3 length: 13 amino acids. V lost 5 bases to trimming and J lost 8 bases, with 13 bases between them. TCRdb passed the reads through MiXCR, listing each CDR3 protein once. The repertoire has around 530,000 distinct CDR3 sequences, around 27% of them found once; the top ten carry 13%. A few counts support this clonotype. Antigen: not known. General study findings and limits: HLA-C-restricted CMV clonotypes gave the most frequent clonotype in two of eight donors.

The TCR was taken from a human donor in good health (CMV status not recorded). Some clones in this sample may be carry-over from other donors' samples. Sequences were obtained from PBMCs. This chain joins TRBV12-3 or TRBV12-4 and TRBJ2-1; TRBD2 might be the D (5 bases). CDR3 residues: CASSPRESDEQFF. The CDR3 bases are TGTGCCAGCAGTCCGAGGGAATCGGATGAGCAGTTCTTC.